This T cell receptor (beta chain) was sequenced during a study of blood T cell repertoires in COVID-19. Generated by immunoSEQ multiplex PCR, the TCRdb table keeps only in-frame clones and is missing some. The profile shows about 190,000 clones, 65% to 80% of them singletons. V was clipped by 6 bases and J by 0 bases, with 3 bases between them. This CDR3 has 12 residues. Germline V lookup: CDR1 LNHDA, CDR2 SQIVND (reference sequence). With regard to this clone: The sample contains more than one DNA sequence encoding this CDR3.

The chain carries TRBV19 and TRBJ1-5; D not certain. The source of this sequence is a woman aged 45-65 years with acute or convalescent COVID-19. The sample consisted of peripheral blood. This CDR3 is CASSYSNQPQHF. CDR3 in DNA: TGTGCCAGTAGCTATAGCAATCAGCCCCAGCATTTT.